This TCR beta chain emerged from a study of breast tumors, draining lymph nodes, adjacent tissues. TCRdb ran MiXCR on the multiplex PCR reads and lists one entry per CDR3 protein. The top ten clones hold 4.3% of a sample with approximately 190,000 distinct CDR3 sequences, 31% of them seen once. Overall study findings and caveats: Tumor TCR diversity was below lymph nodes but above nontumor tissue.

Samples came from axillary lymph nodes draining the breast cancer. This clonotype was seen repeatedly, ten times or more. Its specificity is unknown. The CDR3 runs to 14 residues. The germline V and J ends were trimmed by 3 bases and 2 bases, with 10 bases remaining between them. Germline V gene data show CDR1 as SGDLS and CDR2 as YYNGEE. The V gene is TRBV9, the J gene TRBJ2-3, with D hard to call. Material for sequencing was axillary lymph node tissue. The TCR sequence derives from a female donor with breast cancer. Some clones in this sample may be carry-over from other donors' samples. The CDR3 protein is CASSGTAYTDTQYF. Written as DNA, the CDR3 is TGTGCCAGCAGCGGGACGGCCTACACAGATACGCAGTATTTT.